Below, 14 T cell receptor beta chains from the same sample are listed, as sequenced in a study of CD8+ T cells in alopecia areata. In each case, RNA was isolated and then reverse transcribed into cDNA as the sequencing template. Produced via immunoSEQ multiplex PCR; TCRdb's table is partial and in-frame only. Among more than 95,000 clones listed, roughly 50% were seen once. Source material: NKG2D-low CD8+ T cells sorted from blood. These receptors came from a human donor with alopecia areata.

CDR3 residues: CASSQGAGWETQYF. The CDR3 DNA sequence: TGCGCCAGCAGCCAAGGGGCAGGGTGGGAGACCCAGTACTTC. The V gene is TRBV4-3, the J gene TRBJ2-5; tentatively, D is TRBD1 (5 bases). Germline V gene sequence: CDR1 LGHNA, CDR2 YSLEER. The CDR3 contains 14 residues. The ends were cut back, 1 base at V and 5 bases at J, with 11 bases in the middle.

The CDR3 is CSAEGQGNTEAFF. The DNA for the CDR3 is TGCAGCGCCGAAGGACAGGGGAACACTGAAGCTTTCTTT. The gene calls are TRBV29-1 and TRBJ1-1, with 8 bases identical to TRBD1. Germline V gene sequence: CDR1 SQVTM, CDR2 ANQGSEA. Unmatched junction bases numbered 5, after V lost 7 bases and J lost 1 base. The CDR3 loop spans 13 amino acids.

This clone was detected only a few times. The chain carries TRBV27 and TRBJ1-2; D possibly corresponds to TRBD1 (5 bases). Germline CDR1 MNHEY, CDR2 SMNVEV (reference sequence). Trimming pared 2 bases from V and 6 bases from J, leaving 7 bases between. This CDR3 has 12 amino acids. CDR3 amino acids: CASSLAGHGYTF. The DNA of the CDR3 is TGTGCCAGCAGTTTAGCAGGGCATGGCTACACCTTC.

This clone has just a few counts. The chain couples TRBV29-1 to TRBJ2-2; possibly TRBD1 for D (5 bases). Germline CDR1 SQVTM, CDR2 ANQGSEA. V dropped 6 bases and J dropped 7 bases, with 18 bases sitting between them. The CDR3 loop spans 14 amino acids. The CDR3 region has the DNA TGCAGCGTGGAGACAGAACCTGCAGGCGGGGAGCTGTTTTTT. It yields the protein CSVETEPAGGELFF.

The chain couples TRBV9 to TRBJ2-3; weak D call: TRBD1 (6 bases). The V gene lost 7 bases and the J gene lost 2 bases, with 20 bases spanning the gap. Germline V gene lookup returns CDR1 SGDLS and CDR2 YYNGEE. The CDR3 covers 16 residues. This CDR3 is CASGPARTEFTDTQYF. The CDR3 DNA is TGTGCCAGCGGGCCCGCCCGGACAGAATTCACAGATACGCAGTATTTT.

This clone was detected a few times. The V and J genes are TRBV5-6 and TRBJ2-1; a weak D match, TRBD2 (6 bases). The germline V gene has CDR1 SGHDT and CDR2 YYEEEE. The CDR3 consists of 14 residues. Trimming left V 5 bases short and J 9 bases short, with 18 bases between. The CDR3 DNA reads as TGTGCCAGCAGTCCGGGACTCGACCTCCCTGAGCAGTTCTTC. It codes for CASSPGLDLPEQFF.

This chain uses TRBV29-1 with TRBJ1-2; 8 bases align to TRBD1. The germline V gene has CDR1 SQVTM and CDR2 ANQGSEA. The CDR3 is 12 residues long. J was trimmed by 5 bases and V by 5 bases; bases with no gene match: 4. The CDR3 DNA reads TGCAGCGTTCCAGGGACAGGATATGGCTACACCTTC. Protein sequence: CSVPGTGYGYTF.

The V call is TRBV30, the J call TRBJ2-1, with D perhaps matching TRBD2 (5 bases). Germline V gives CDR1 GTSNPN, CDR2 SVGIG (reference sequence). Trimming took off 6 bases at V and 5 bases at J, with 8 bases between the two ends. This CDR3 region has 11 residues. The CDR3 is CACDGDNEQFF. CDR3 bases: TGTGCCTGCGACGGGGACAATGAGCAGTTCTTC.

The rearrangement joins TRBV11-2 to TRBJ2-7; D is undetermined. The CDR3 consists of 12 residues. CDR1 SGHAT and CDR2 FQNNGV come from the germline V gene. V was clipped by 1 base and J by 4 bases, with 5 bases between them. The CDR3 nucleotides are TGTGCCAGCAGCTTAGTCCCTTACGAGCAGTACTTC. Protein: CASSLVPYEQYF. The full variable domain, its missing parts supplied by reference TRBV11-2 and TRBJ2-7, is EAGVAQSPRYKIIEKRQSVAFWCNPISGHATLYWYQQILGQGPKLLIQFQNNGVVDDSQLPKDRFSAERLKGVDSTLKIQPAKLEDSAVYLCASSLVPYEQYFGPGTRLTVT.

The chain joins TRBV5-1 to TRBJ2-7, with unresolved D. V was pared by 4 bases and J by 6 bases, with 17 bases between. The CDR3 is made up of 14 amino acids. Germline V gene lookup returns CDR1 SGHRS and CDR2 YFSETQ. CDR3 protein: CASSPEIGPSEQYF. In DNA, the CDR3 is TGCGCCAGCAGCCCCGAGATCGGTCCGAGCGAGCAGTACTTC.

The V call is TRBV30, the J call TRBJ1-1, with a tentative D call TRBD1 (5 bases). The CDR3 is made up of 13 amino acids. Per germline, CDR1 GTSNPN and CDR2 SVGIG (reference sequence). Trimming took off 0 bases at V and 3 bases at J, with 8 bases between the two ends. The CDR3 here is CAWSVTRDTEAFF. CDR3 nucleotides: TGTGCCTGGAGTGTAACCAGGGACACTGAAGCTTTCTTT.

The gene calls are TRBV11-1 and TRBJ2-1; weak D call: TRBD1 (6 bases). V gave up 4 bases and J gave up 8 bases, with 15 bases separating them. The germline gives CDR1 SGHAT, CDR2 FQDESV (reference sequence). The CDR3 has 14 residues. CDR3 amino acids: CASSSRDNPDEQFF. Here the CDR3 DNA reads TGTGCCAGCAGCTCCCGGGACAACCCGGATGAGCAGTTCTTC. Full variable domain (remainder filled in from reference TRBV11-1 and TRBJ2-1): EAEVAQSPRYKITEKSQAVAFWCDPISGHATLYWYRQILGQGPELLVQFQDESVVDDSQLPKDRFSAERLKGVDSTLKIQPAELGDSAMYLCASSSRDNPDEQFFGPGTRLTVL.

In nucleotides, the CDR3 is TGTGCCAGCAGTTTACGGGGCGTTAACTATGGCTACACCTTC. The encoded protein is CASSLRGVNYGYTF. The rearrangement uses TRBV27 and TRBJ1-2; tentative D call: TRBD1 (5 bases). Trimming took off 2 bases at V and 1 base at J, with 8 bases between the two ends. The V gene's germline CDR1 is MNHEY and CDR2 SMNVEV (reference sequence). The length of the CDR3 is 14 residues.

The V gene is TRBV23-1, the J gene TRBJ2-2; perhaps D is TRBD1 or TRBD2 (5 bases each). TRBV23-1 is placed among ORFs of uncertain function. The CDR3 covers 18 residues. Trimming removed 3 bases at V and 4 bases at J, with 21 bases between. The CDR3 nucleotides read TGCGCCAGCAGTCATTATTACAGCGGCTCGGGGCCCACCGGGGAGCTGTTTTTT. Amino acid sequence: CASSHYYSGSGPTGELFF.